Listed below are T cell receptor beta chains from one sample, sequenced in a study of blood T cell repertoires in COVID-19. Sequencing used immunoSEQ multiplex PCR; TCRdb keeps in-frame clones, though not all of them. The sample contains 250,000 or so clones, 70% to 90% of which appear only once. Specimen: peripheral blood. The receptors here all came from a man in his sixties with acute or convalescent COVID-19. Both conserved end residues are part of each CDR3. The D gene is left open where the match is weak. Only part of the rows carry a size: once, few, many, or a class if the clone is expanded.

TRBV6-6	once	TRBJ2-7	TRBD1	TGTGCCAGCAGCTTGACAGGGAAGCCCTACGAGCAGTACTTC	CASSLTGKPYEQYF
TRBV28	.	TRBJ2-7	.	TGTGCCAGCAGTGGCCCGCACAGGGAATTAGACTACGAGCAGTACTTC	CASSGPHRELDYEQYF
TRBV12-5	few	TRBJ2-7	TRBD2	TGTGCTAGTGGCTTCGTCCAAGCGGGACGGATCTCCTACGAGCAGTACTTC	CASGFVQAGRISYEQYF
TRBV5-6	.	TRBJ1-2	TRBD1	TGTGCCAGCAGCCGGGGACAGGGGGCTATCGAGTTTTTTTATGGCTACACCTTC	CASSRGQGAIEFFYGYTF
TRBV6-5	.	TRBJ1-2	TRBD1	TGTGCCAGCAGTTACGGATACAGGGGCTATGGCTACACCTTC	CASSYGYRGYGYTF
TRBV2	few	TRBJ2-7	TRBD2	TGTGCCAGCAGTGATACAGCGGGAGCCTACGAGCAGTACTTC	CASSDTAGAYEQYF
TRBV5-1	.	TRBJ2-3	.	TGCGCCAGCAGCTTGTCGTCACCATCTAGTAGGGATACGCAGTATTTT	CASSLSSPSSRDTQYF
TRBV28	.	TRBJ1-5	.	TGTGCCAGCAACCGGGAGCTAGATCAGCCCCAGCATTTT	CASNRELDQPQHF
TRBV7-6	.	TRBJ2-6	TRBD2	TGTGCCAGCAGCTTAGCGGTCGGGAGGGCCGGGGCCAACGTCCTGACTTTC	CASSLAVGRAGANVLTF
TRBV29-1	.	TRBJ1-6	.	TGCAGCGTTGCCGAGGGCGATTATAATTCACCCCTCCACTTT	CSVAEGDYNSPLHF
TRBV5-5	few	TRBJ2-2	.	TGTGCCAGCAGCTCCGCTCCTTCTGCGGGCACCGGGGAGCTGTTTTTT	CASSSAPSAGTGELFF
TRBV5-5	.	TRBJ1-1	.	TGTGCCAGCAGCCGAAACAGACAGGAGAACACTGAAGCTTTCTTT	CASSRNRQENTEAFF
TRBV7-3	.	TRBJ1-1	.	TGTGCCTGTAGCCGGGAAGGGTACACTGAAGCTTTCTTT	CACSREGYTEAFF
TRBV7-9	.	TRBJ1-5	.	TGTGCCAGCAGCTATTCACAGCCTAATCAGCCCCAGCATTTT	CASSYSQPNQPQHF
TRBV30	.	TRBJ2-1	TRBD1	TGTGCCTGGGGACCGGGACAGGGCTCCTACAATGAGCAGTTCTTC	CAWGPGQGSYNEQFF
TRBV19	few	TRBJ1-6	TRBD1	TGTGCCAGTAGGCACAGGGGTTCACCCCTCCACTTT	CASRHRGSPLHF
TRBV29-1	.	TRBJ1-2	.	TGCAGCGTTGCAGGAACCTATGGCTACACCTTC	CSVAGTYGYTF
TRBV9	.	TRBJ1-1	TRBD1	TGTGCCAGCAGCGAGGGACAGGGGCGGGGGAACACTGAAGCTTTCTTT	CASSEGQGRGNTEAFF
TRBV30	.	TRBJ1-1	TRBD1	TGTGCCTGGACCGAGGGACAGGGAAACACTGAAGCTTTCTTT	CAWTEGQGNTEAFF